The 9 T cell receptor beta chains below all came from one sample that was sequenced in a study of Graves' ophthalmopathy and Graves' hyperthyroidism. As the template, RNA transcripts were used to amplify TCR beta CDR3 regions. An opening RT-PCR round employed HTBI primers and preceded a second-round multiplex PCR. TCRdb ran MiXCR on the multiplex PCR reads and lists one entry per CDR3 protein. Among under 800,000 distinct CDR3 sequences listed, 22% were seen once. The sequenced sample was peripheral blood. Receptors were obtained from a young woman with stable Graves' hyperthyroidism. Some clones in this sample may be carry-over from other donors' samples.

This clonotype has at least ten counts. This sequence joins TRBV29-1 and TRBJ1-1; no clear D. CDR3 length: 13 amino acids. Trimming cost V 2 bases and J 3 bases, with 10 bases left between them. Germline V gives CDR1 SQVTM, CDR2 ANQGSEA. The CDR3 loop reads CSVELQDYTEAFF. The CDR3 coding sequence is TGCAGCGTTGAACTCCAGGACTACACTGAAGCTTTCTTT. The whole variable domain, remainder taken from reference TRBV29-1 and TRBJ1-1, is SAVISQKPSRDICQRGTSLTIQCQVDSQVTMMFWYRQQPGQSLTLIATANQGSEATYESGFVIDKFPISRPNLTFSTLTVSNMSPEDSSIYLCSVELQDYTEAFFGQGTRLTVV.

In its sample, this clonotype was seen many times. The gene calls are TRBV20-1 and TRBJ2-2; unclear D gene. Germline CDR1 DFQATT, CDR2 SNEGSKA (reference sequence). V lost 6 bases and J 3 bases, leaving 14 bases between the germline ends. This CDR3 spans 14 amino acids. As DNA, the CDR3 is TGCAGTGCATCTCCAACGGCTGACACCGGGGAGCTGTTTTTT. This sequence encodes CSASPTADTGELFF.

The chain has TRBV29-1 and TRBJ1-5, with TRBD1 identical over 7 bases. V shed 7 bases and J 1 base; nucleotides not matched to a gene: 4. Germline CDR1 SQVTM, CDR2 ANQGSEA. CDR3 length: 13 amino acids. The CDR3 DNA is TGCAGCGCTACGACAGGGAGCAATCAGCCCCAGCATTTT. As protein: CSATTGSNQPQHF. Full variable domain (remainder filled in from reference TRBV29-1 and TRBJ1-5): SAVISQKPSRDICQRGTSLTIQCQVDSQVTMMFWYRQQPGQSLTLIATANQGSEATYESGFVIDKFPISRPNLTFSTLTVSNMSPEDSSIYLCSATTGSNQPQHFGDGTRLSIL.

This clonotype appeared once. The chain couples TRBV24-1 to TRBJ1-5, with D hard to call. This CDR3 contains 15 residues. The V end lost 3 bases, the J end lost 4 bases, and 12 bases lay between the germline ends. Per the germline V gene, CDR1 is KGHDR and CDR2 is SFDVKD. The CDR3 region is CATSDPSDRNQPQHF. The CDR3 nucleotides read TGTGCCACCAGTGATCCGTCGGACCGAAATCAGCCCCAGCATTTT.

This clonotype showed up many times. The chain has TRBV4-1 and TRBJ1-2; perhaps TRBD1 as D (5 bases). Looked up from germline, CDR1 is MGHRA and CDR2 is YSYEKL. CDR3 length equals 16 residues. The V and J ends lost 0 bases and 4 bases respectively, with 15 bases between them. This CDR3 reads CASSQDGRGASYGYTF. CDR3 DNA sequence: TGCGCCAGCAGCCAAGATGGGAGAGGGGCGAGCTATGGCTACACCTTC.

Only a few counts were recorded for this clonotype. The chain uses TRBV24-1 and TRBJ2-6, with D uncertain. The CDR3 is 16 amino acids. Per the germline V gene, CDR1 is KGHDR and CDR2 is SFDVKD. Trimming took off 5 bases at V and 3 bases at J, with 13 bases between the two ends. The CDR3: CATSVVGQDGANVLTF. CDR3 nucleotides: TGTGCCACCAGTGTTGTAGGCCAGGATGGGGCCAACGTCCTGACTTTC.

A note on this clonotype: The conserved closing phenylalanine or tryptophan is absent in this CDR3, likely reflecting a read error. V usage is TRBV18 and J usage is TRBJ1-1; unclear D gene. V lost 2 bases, J lost 0 bases, and 10 bases lay in between. This CDR3 spans 15 amino acids. Germline V gives CDR1 KGHSH, CDR2 LQKENI. The CDR3 loop reads CASSPSQALNTEAFS. Here the CDR3 DNA reads TGTGCCAGCTCACCAAGTCAGGCACTGAACACTGAAGCTTTCTCT.

This clonotype was recorded at least ten times. The chain couples TRBV19 to TRBJ2-6; D is undetermined. Trimming pared 1 base from V and 0 bases from J, leaving 4 bases between. Per the germline V gene, CDR1 is LNHDA and CDR2 is SQIVND (reference sequence). This CDR3 spans 15 amino acids. CDR3 in amino acids: CASSIVPSGANVLTF. The CDR3 DNA is TGTGCCAGTAGTATAGTACCCTCTGGGGCCAACGTCCTGACTTTC.

The chain carries TRBV5-1 and TRBJ2-7, with D perhaps assigned TRBD1 or TRBD2 (6 bases each). V was pared by 4 bases and J by 3 bases, with 17 bases between. The germline V gene has CDR1 SGHRS and CDR2 YFSETQ. The CDR3 extends over 15 amino acids. As DNA, the CDR3 is TGCGCCAGCAGCATGTCCACGGGGGCGATCTACGAGCAGTACTTC. Protein sequence: CASSMSTGAIYEQYF.